Reported below is one T cell receptor (beta chain). The CDR3 sequence is 17 residues long. Trimming shortened V by 1 base and J by 5 bases, and 19 bases separated the two germline ends. Germline V gives CDR1 LNHDA, CDR2 SQIVND (reference sequence). Only in-frame clones appear in the TCRdb table, and some are missing; sequencing was by immunoSEQ multiplex PCR. Of approximately 270,000 clones in the sample, 89% were seen once. This specimen belongs to a study of blood T cell repertoires in COVID-19. The material sequenced was peripheral blood. The chain combines TRBV19 with TRBJ2-3; D might be TRBD1 (6 bases). This sequence originates from a man aged 45-60 years with acute or convalescent COVID-19. CDR3 nucleotide sequence: TGTGCCAGTAGTATAGCGGCCAGGGGACCCCGTGGAGATACGCAGTATTTT. The encoded protein is CASSIAARGPRGDTQYF.